These T cell receptor beta chains were read from a single sample in a study of blood T cell repertoires in COVID-19. TCRdb keeps only in-frame clones here, not all; method: immunoSEQ multiplex PCR. The table shows 150,000 to 190,000 clones, with approximately 73% occurring only once. The sample consisted of peripheral blood. All receptors derive from a woman of 80 years or more with acute or convalescent COVID-19. CDR3s leave out the opening cysteine and the closing phenylalanine or tryptophan. D genes are given only for firm matches. A clone size is listed for some rows: how often the clone was seen (once, few, many), or a class if it is expanded.

J gene,clone size,D gene,V gene,CDR3 protein
TRBJ2-1,.,.,TRBV12-3/TRBV12-4,ATVSAEYNEQF
TRBJ1-2,.,TRBD1,TRBV2,ASSGTGLKSGYT
TRBJ1-4,once,TRBD1,TRBV10-3,AISEVGTGHNEKLF
TRBJ2-7,once,.,TRBV9,ASSTHNYEQY
TRBJ1-6,.,.,TRBV28,ASSLGGASSPLH
TRBJ1-2,.,TRBD1,TRBV7-9,ASSATSGGLNYGYT
TRBJ2-7,few,TRBD1,TRBV5-1,ASREGPGTASYEQY
TRBJ1-3,few,TRBD1,TRBV11-3,ASSLGDSSGNTIY
TRBJ2-3,.,.,TRBV10-1,ASSVSSVGTDTQY
TRBJ2-1,.,TRBD2,TRBV3-1/TRBV3-2,ASSQRRLAGPSSYNEQF
TRBJ2-1,.,TRBD1,TRBV15,ATSTRGLNNEQF
TRBJ1-1,once,.,TRBV6-5,ASGLQGRTEAF
TRBJ1-5,.,.,TRBV27,ATAKGAGNQPQH
TRBJ2-7,.,TRBD1,TRBV6-5,ASRRTGPYEQY
TRBJ2-1,.,.,TRBV18,ASSPPGYSYNEQF
TRBJ2-7,.,.,TRBV5-6,ASSFYDTSEQY
TRBJ2-1,.,TRBD2,TRBV7-7,ASSLEAGGRDEQF
TRBJ2-5,.,.,TRBV10-3,AISESTILETQY
TRBJ1-1,.,.,TRBV12-3/TRBV12-4,ASSLGWTEAF
TRBJ2-3,.,TRBD2,TRBV6-5,ASRGGGADTQY